Below, 5 T cell receptor beta chains from the same sample are listed, as sequenced in a study of blood T cell repertoires in COVID-19. The assay was immunoSEQ multiplex PCR, and TCRdb's table has in-frame clones only and misses some. The data contain almost 200,000 clones, around four fifths of them singletons. The specimen sequenced was peripheral blood. Receptors were obtained from a man in his 60s with COVID-19, enrolled during active disease.

V gene TRBV28 combines with J gene TRBJ2-1, with a possible D match to TRBD2 (5 bases). Trimming removed 2 bases at V and 0 bases at J, with 14 bases between. From germline, CDR1 is MDHEN and CDR2 SYDVKM. This CDR3 comprises 17 residues. The CDR3 nucleotides are TGTGCCAGCAGTTTACCCGGGCTAGGGAGCTCCTACAATGAGCAGTTCTTC. This codes for CASSLPGLGSSYNEQFF.

The rearrangement links TRBV13 to TRBJ1-1; D gene unclear. The CDR3 loop spans 12 amino acids. Trimming pared 0 bases from V and 5 bases from J, leaving 4 bases between. In germline, CDR1 is PRHDT, CDR2 FYEKMQ (reference sequence). In DNA, the CDR3 is TGTGCCAGCAGCTTAGGGAGGACTGAAGCTTTCTTT. It codes for CASSLGRTEAFF.

The chain combines TRBV12-3 or TRBV12-4 with TRBJ2-5; possibly TRBD2 for D (7 bases). V lost 9 bases and J lost 3, with 11 bases in between. The CDR3 has 12 amino acids. The CDR3 here is CASGGAEETQYF. CDR3 nucleotide sequence: TGTGCCAGTGGGGGGGCGGAAGAGACCCAGTACTTC.

This clone came up a few times. This chain connects TRBV7-9 to TRBJ1-3; 10 bases are shared with TRBD1. This CDR3 comprises 17 residues. The V and J ends lost 10 bases and 0 bases, in that order; junction bases with no gene match: 12. Germline V CDR1 and CDR2: SEHNR, FQNEAQ (reference sequence). The CDR3 here is CATPGTGAPISGNTIYF. In DNA form, the CDR3 reads TGTGCCACCCCCGGGACAGGGGCGCCTATCTCTGGAAACACCATATATTTT.

This chain links TRBV24-1 with TRBJ2-5; 14 nucleotides match TRBD2. This CDR3 region has 17 residues. Germline loops: CDR1 KGHDR, CDR2 SFDVKD. Trimming took 2 bases from V and 5 from J; bases not matched to a gene: 6. CDR3: CATSDWGLAGDGETQYF. The DNA for the CDR3 is TGTGCCACCAGTGATTGGGGACTAGCGGGAGACGGGGAGACCCAGTACTTC.